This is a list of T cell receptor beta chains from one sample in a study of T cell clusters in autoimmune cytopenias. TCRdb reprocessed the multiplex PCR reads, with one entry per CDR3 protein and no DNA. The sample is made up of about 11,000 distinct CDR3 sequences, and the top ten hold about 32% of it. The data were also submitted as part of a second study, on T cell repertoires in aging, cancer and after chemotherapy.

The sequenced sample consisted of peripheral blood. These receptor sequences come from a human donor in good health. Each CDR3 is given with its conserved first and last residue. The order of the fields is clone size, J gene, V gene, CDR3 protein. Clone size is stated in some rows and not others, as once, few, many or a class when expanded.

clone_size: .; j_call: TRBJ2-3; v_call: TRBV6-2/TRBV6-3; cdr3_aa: CASRRIGDTQYF
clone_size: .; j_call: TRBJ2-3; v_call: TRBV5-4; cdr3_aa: CASSIAGFTDTQYF
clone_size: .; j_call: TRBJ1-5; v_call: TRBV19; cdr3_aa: CASSIGVGQGAVSNQPQHF
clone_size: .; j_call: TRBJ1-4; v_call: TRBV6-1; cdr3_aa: CASSDQTGGGEKLFF
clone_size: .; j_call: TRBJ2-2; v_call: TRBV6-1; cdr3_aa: CASRGVDNTGELFF
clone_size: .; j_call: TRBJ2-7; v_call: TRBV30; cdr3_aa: CAWSSRGWYEQYF
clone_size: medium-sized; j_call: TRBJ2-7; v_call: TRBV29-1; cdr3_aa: CSVKQGLDYEQYF
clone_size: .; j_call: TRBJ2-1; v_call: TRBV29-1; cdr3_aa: CSVPRGANRGYNEQFF
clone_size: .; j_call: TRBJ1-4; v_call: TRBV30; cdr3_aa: CAWSGTPGEKLFF
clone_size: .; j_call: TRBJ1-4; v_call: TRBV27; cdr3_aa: CASSRGRFGEKLFF
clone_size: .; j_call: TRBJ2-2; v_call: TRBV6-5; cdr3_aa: CASTFLTSGRPGELFF
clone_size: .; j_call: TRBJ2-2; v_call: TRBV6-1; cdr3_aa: CASSQRQNTGELFF
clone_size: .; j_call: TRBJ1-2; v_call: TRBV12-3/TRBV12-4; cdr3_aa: CASSSREGPNYGYTF
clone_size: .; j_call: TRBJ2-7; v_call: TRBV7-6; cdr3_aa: CASSRTGRYEQYF
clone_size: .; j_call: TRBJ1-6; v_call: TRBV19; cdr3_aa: CASSATRDSPLHF
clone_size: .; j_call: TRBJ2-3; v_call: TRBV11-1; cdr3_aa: CASSLGGGGTDTQYF
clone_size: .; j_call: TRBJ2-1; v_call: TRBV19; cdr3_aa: CASSRELEQFF
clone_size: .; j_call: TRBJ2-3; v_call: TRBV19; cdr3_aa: CASSWGHQDTQYF
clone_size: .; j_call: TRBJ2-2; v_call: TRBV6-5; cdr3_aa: CASSSLAGGLSGELFF
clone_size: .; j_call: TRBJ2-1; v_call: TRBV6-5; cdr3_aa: CASSSQIYNEQFF
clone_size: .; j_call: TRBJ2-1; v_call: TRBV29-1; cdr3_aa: CSVEDSLAASYNEQFF
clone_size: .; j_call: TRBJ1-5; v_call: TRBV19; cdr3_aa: CASSPNNSNQPQHF
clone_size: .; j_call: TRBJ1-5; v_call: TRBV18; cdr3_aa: CASSPGVNQPQHF
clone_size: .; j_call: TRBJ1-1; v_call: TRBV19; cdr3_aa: CASISGTGVYGEAFF
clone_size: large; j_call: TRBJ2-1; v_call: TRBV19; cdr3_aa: CASSIPYNEQFF
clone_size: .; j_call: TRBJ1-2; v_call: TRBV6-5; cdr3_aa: CATGTVYGYTF
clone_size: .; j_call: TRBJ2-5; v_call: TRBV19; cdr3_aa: CASSGGVGETQYF